A selection of T cell receptor beta chains follows, all from one sample in a study of blood T cell repertoires in COVID-19. The table came from immunoSEQ multiplex PCR; TCRdb's copy has only in-frame clones and leaves some out. Of 50,000 to 60,000 clones in the sample, roughly 89% are singletons; the top ten hold 25% to 35%. Input material: peripheral blood. The source of these receptors is a human donor in a cohort sampled during active COVID-19. Each CDR3 is given with its conserved first and last residue. Each record gives: V gene, CDR3 length, J gene, CDR3 protein.

TRBV11-2	16	TRBJ1-3	CASSLATGLSGNTIYF
TRBV24-1	15	TRBJ2-1	CATSDLGQGADEQFF
TRBV5-6	15	TRBJ2-7	CASSPYTSGSYEQYF
TRBV5-4	15	TRBJ1-1	CASSLAKGGNAEAFF
TRBV11-3	15	TRBJ1-3	CASSLDRSSGNTIYF
TRBV9	15	TRBJ2-7	CASSVVSTGEREQYF
TRBV25-1	11	TRBJ2-7	CASRTQGEQYF
TRBV21-1	15	TRBJ1-5	CASSKGQGGNQPQHF
TRBV6-5	12	TRBJ1-1	CASRLPGQSAFF
TRBV3-1/TRBV3-2	14	TRBJ1-2	CASSQGTGLYGYTF
TRBV7-9	15	TRBJ2-5	CASSRLASGGETQYF
TRBV4-3	13	TRBJ1-2	CASSRAAGNGYTF
TRBV6-1	15	TRBJ2-5	CASSEAGGPQETQYF
TRBV11-2	15	TRBJ1-2	CASSPLGGQVGGYTF
TRBV30	14	TRBJ1-2	CAWSVIGTGEGYTF
TRBV28	16	TRBJ1-5	CASGITFDGSNQPQHF
TRBV11-3	17	TRBJ2-1	CASSLDVSARFYNEQFF
TRBV24-1	14	TRBJ1-2	CATGTGEANYGYTF
TRBV29-1	14	TRBJ2-3	CSVGKGISTDTQYF
TRBV19	17	TRBJ2-2	CASKGVEGQGGTGELFF
TRBV5-1	16	TRBJ2-5	CASRIGTSGTGETQYF
TRBV9	14	TRBJ2-1	CASSGGTRRNEQFF
TRBV4-1	14	TRBJ2-2	CASSRTGDTGELFF
TRBV5-1	15	TRBJ2-2	CASSLRTGDTGELFF
TRBV7-2	14	TRBJ1-4	CASSRTVSNEKLFF
TRBV18	14	TRBJ2-5	CASSSTGAQETQYF
TRBV9	15	TRBJ1-3	CASSGTGVSGNTIYF
TRBV28	17	TRBJ2-3	CASSLPPKRGSTDTQYF
TRBV7-9	16	TRBJ2-5	CASSSPKTGGIETQYF
TRBV7-3	16	TRBJ2-2	CASSRGGTANTGELFF
TRBV28	15	TRBJ2-7	CASSSGGGGRDEQYF
TRBV29-1	16	TRBJ1-1	CTTRDTSGSGRTEAFF
TRBV9	16	TRBJ2-1	CASSEVRGGPYNEQFF
TRBV27	15	TRBJ1-3	CASSQTGQPGNTIYF
TRBV5-4	13	TRBJ1-2	CASSRDRGGGYTF
TRBV9	15	TRBJ2-7	CASSVAAAGPYEQYF
TRBV7-6	15	TRBJ2-3	CASSLEGDSTDTQYF
TRBV3-1/TRBV3-2	17	TRBJ2-7	CASSPGSGGDISYEQYF
TRBV7-8	14	TRBJ1-3	CASSIQGKGNTIYF
TRBV19	14	TRBJ2-4	CASSIDRVKNIQYF
TRBV11-2	16	TRBJ2-3	CASSLGGTSGRDTQYF
TRBV9	16	TRBJ2-3	CASSVGLAVNTDTQYF
TRBV11-2	12	TRBJ2-5	CASSFRGETQYF
TRBV7-9	15	TRBJ1-1	CASSLWTGMNTEAFF
TRBV19	14	TRBJ2-5	CASKDGGLGETQYF
TRBV13	14	TRBJ1-3	CASSPDRAGNTIYF
TRBV5-1	15	TRBJ2-7	CASSRGGQGSYEQYF
TRBV5-4	15	TRBJ1-2	CASSVQGALGYGYTF
TRBV10-3	16	TRBJ2-3	CAISESSGGYTDTQYF
TRBV7-2	15	TRBJ2-2	CASSPGGGGTGELFF
TRBV29-1	12	TRBJ1-3	CSVEGSGNTIYF
TRBV6-5	16	TRBJ2-5	CASSYSGTGFQETQYF
TRBV19	15	TRBJ2-3	CASSLAAASTDTQYF